This T cell receptor (beta chain) was found in a study of cytomegalovirus exposure and HLA in healthy donors. Study in general: Both the 100 to 150 validation repertoires and the approximately 700 first-cohort repertoires used the same platform, as reported by a later analysis. Study outcomes and limitations: The investigators catalogued about 170 TCR beta chains as cytomegalovirus-associated. A few chains linked to CMV were shown in vitro to be specific for CMV antigens. According to a later analysis, TCR clusters from the first cohort tended to co-occur in the approximately 120 validation repertoires.

Details on this clone: Its specificity is not known.

Germline CDR1 and CDR2: LGHNT and FRNRAP. Trimming took off 1 base at V and 8 bases at J, with 14 bases between the two ends. The CDR3 has 14 amino acids. TCRdb's copy holds only in-frame clones and misses some; the assay was immunoSEQ multiplex PCR. The table includes hundreds of thousands of clones, approximately 83% detected once. Sequencing input: PBMCs. This chain uses TRBV12-5 with TRBJ1-2, with a possible D match to TRBD1 (6 bases). The sequence was collected from a woman in her 30s in good health and CMV-seropositive. The CDR3 region is CASGLEAGTYGYTF. CDR3 coding DNA: TGTGCTAGTGGTTTGGAGGCCGGGACATACGGCTACACCTTC. Using reference TRBV12-5 and TRBJ1-2 for the parts outside the CDR3, the full variable domain is DARVTQTPRHKVTEMGQEVTMRCQPILGHNTVFWYRQTMMQGLELLAYFRNRAPLDDSGMPKDRFSAEMPDATLATLKIQPSEPRDSAVYFCASGLEAGTYGYTFGSGTRLTVV.